There are many counts of the clone carrying this T cell receptor (beta chain). Its antigen remains unidentified. The record originates from a study of blood T cells in healthy people across ages. Study-level information: About one barcoded beta molecule per two T cells was the capture yield of template switching. The study, taken as a whole, reports: The study found TCR beta diversity correlated strongly with naive T cell percentage. As age increased, TCR beta diversity per million T cells fell in a roughly linear fashion.

Then a second PCR, running roughly 7 to 11 cycles, was carried out with a sample-barcoded 5' primer and a J-beta primer mix. TCRdb reprocessed the 5' RACE reads via MiXCR and lists one record per CDR3 protein. The sample has 870,000 or so distinct CDR3 sequences; under 35% are singletons. The clonotype comes from a woman of 80 years or more in good health. Sequencing was done on a sample of blood.

CDR3 amino acids: CASRHNRGRENIQYF. For the CDR3, the DNA is TGTGCCAGCAGACACAACAGGGGGCGGGAAAACATTCAGTACTTC. The rearrangement links TRBV6-2 or TRBV6-3 to TRBJ2-4, with 9 bases fitting TRBD1. The CDR3 is 15 residues long. V lost 6 bases, J lost 5 bases, and 8 bases stayed unmatched. CDR1 and CDR2 (germline): MNHEY, SVGEGT.